This T cell receptor (beta chain) comes out of a study of shared clonotypes between healthy human individuals. Study outcomes and limitations: As a rule, naive subsets had a larger estimated richness than memory subsets.

Clones were sequenced by immunoSEQ multiplex PCR, and TCRdb holds only the in-frame ones, with some missing. The table has about a million clones, under 80% seen once. J lost 7 bases, V lost 6 bases, and 9 bases had no gene match. The CDR3 length is 15 residues. Per the germline V gene, CDR1 is SGHTA and CDR2 is FQGNSA. The split of CD4+ cells yielded CD45RA+ naive and CD45RA-negative memory subsets. Concerning this clone itself: The antigen is undetermined.

J is TRBJ2-1 and V is TRBV7-2, with TRBD1 identical over 10 bases. Input material: memory CD4+ T cells sorted from blood. Subset noted: CD45RA-negative fraction. The receptor was derived from a man aged 18 to 29 in good health. CDR3: CASSFGRQGANEQFF. Written as DNA, the CDR3 is TGTGCCAGCAGTTTTGGGAGACAGGGGGCGAATGAGCAGTTCTTC.